This T cell receptor (beta chain) was documented in a study of blood T cell repertoires in COVID-19. Study context: In each case, the material was cDNA or gDNA derived from T cells, B-cell-depleted T cells, or PBMCs.

Per the original data handling: For nucleated cells, counts were estimated from reference gene primer amplification. Data came from immunoSEQ multiplex PCR; TCRdb stores just in-frame clones and leaves some out. The DNA was the basis for D and trimming; V, J and clone size are from that table. The repertoire holds 95,000 to 150,000 clones, with 80% to 90% as singletons. Germline V CDR1 and CDR2: GTSNPN, SVGIG (reference sequence). This CDR3 is built from 12 residues. The V end lost 1 base, the J end lost 1 base, and 5 bases lay between the germline ends. This clone was detected only once. The chain couples TRBV30 to TRBJ2-7; D perhaps matches TRBD1 (5 bases). The receptor was isolated from a man between 65 and 85 years old with active or convalescent COVID-19. The material sequenced was peripheral blood. The CDR3 loop is CAWSGQSYEQYF. DNA of the CDR3: TGTGCCTGGAGTGGACAGTCCTACGAGCAGTACTTC. Full variable domain (missing parts from reference TRBV30 and TRBJ2-7): SQTIHQWPATLVQPVGSPLSLECTVEGTSNPNLYWYRQAAGRGLQLLFYSVGIGQISSEVPQNLSASRPQDRQFILSSKKLLLSDSGFYLCAWSGQSYEQYFGPGTRLTVT.